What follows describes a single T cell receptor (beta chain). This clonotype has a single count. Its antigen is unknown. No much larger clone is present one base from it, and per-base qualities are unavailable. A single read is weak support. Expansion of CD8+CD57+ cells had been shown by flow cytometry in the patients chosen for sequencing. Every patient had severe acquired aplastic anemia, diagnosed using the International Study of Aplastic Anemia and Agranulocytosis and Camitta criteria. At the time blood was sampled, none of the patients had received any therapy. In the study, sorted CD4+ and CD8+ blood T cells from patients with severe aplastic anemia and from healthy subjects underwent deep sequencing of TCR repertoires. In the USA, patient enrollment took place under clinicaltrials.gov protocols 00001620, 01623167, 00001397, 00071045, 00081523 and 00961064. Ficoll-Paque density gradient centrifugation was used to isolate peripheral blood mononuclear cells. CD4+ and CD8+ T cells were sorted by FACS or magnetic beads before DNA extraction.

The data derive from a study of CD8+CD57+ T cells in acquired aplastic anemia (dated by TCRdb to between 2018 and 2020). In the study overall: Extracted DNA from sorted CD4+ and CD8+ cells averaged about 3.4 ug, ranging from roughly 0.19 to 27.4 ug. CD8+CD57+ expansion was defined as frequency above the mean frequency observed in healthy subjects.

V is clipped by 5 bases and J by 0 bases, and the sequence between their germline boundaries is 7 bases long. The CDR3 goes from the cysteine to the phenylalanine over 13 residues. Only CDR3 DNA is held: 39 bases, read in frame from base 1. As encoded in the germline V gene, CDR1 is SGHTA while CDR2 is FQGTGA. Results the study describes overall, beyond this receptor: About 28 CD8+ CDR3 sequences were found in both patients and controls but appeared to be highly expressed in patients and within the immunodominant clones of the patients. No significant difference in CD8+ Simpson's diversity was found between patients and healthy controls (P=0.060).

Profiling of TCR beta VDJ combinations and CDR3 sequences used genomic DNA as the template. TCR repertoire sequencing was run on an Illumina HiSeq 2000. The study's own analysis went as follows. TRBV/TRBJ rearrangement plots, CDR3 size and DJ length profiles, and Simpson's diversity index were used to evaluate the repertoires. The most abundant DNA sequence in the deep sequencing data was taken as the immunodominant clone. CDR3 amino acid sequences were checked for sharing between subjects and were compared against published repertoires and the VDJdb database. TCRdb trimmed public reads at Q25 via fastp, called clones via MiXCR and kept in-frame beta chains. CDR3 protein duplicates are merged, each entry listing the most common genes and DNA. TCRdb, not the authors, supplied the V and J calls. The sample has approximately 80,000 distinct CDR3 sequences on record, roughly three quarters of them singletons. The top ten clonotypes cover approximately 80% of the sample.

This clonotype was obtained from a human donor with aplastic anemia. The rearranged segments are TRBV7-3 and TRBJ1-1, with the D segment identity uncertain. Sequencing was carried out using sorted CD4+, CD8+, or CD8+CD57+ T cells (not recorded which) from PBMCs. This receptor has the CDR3 CASSASLNTEAFF. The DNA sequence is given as TGTGCCAGCAGCGCCTCGCTGAACACTGAAGCTTTCTTT. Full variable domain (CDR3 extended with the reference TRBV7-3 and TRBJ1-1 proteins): GAGVSQTPSNKVTEKGKYVELRCDPISGHTALYWYRQSLGQGPEFLIYFQGTGAADDSGLPNDRFFAVRPEGSVSTLKIQRTERGDSAVYLCASSASLNTEAFFGQGTRLTVV.